This TCR beta chain was recovered during a study of regulatory T cells in long-lasting Graves disease. Looked up from germline, CDR1 is MNHEY and CDR2 is SVGEGT. This CDR3 is 16 amino acids long. V shed 0 bases and J shed 0 bases, with 12 bases lying between them. Study results and limitations: Preferential use of TRBV28, TRBJ1-2 and TRBJ2-5 was seen in persistent disease. Sample size, which was small, may have reduced accuracy.

Both iRepertoire HTBI primers and Arm-PCR of CDR3 regions were used to build the TCR beta libraries. TCRdb ran MiXCR on the multiplex PCR reads and lists one entry per CDR3 protein. The repertoire holds about 430,000 distinct CDR3 sequences, with roughly 21% as singletons. As to time point: persistent/refractory GD, antithyroid drugs over 5 years with positive TRAb. Preparation of the TCR library used RNA extracted from PBMCs. The patient group derived from an endocrinology department in Xi'an, China. This clonotype was seen repeatedly, ten times or more. The antigen is not known. The V gene is TRBV6-2 or TRBV6-3, the J gene TRBJ2-7, with D unclear. The TCR comes from a female donor with Graves disease. Source: peripheral blood mononuclear cells (PBMCs), taken when the disease was refractory, from a patient treated with antithyroid drugs. CDR3 coding DNA: TGTGCCAGCAGTTACTCGTCGGCGAAGAGCTCCTACGAGCAGTACTTC. Its translation: CASSYSSAKSSYEQYF.